These 21 T cell receptor beta chains came from one sample sequenced in a study of Tregs in tolerant kidney transplant recipients. Sequencing was performed with immunoSEQ multiplex PCR; in TCRdb, only in-frame clones are kept and a portion is missing. Here the sample spans about 52,000 clones, 91% being singletons. Recipients received nonmyeloablative bone marrow transplants from related graft donors, with transient mixed chimerism. The material was CD8+ T cells from blood (PBMCs), obtained 24 months after the transplant. All receptors derive from a human patient who received a combined kidney and bone marrow transplant. Part of the T cell pool may stem from the graft donor.

The CDR3 protein is CASSFGTGFDEQYF. The CDR3 nucleotides are TGTGCCAGTAGTTTTGGGACAGGTTTTGACGAGCAGTACTTC. V usage is TRBV19 and J usage is TRBJ2-7, with TRBD1 matching over 8 bases. The CDR3 totals 14 residues. Losses at the gene ends were 5 bases for V and 5 bases for J; bases not matched to a gene: 8. The germline V gene has CDR1 LNHDA and CDR2 SQIVND (reference sequence).

This clone was found once. The V gene is TRBV5-8, the J gene TRBJ2-3, with D possibly being TRBD1 (9 bases). The length of the CDR3 is 19 residues. V lost 1 base and J lost 6, with 27 bases in between. Germline lookup yields CDR1 SGHTS and CDR2 YDEGEE. CDR3 DNA: TGTGCCAGCAGCTTGCGTGGACAGGGGATGGGTAGCGGGGCCGATACGCAGTATTTT. Translated, it gives CASSLRGQGMGSGADTQYF.

V usage is TRBV7-8 and J usage is TRBJ2-7; TRBD1 matches at 8 bases. J gave up 5 bases and V 6 bases, and 12 bases lay outside the gene matches. The CDR3 has 15 residues. Germline lookup yields CDR1 SGHVS and CDR2 FQNEAQ. CDR3 amino acids: CASRYNQGARNEQYF. Written as DNA, the CDR3 is TGTGCCAGCAGATATAATCAGGGGGCGCGGAACGAGCAGTACTTC. The variable domain in full, with the rest retrieved from reference TRBV7-8 and TRBJ2-7, is GAGVSQSPRYKVAKRGQDVALRCDPISGHVSLFWYQQALGQGPEFLTYFQNEAQLDKSGLPSDRFFAERPEGSVSTLKIQRTQQEDSAVYLCASRYNQGARNEQYFGPGTRLTVT.

V gene TRBV15 combines with J gene TRBJ1-2, with TRBD1 matching 10 bases. The V segment lost 5 bases and the J segment 7 bases; nucleotides outside the gene matches: 7. CDR3 size: 14 residues. The germline V gene has CDR1 LNHNV and CDR2 YYDKDF (reference sequence). The CDR3 nucleotides read TGTGCCACCAGCCCCAAGACAGGGGGCTCTGGCTACACCTTC. This codes for CATSPKTGGSGYTF. Filled out from reference TRBV15 and TRBJ1-2, the complete variable domain reads DAMVIQNPRYQVTQFGKPVTLSCSQTLNHNVMYWYQQKSSQAPKLLFHYYDKDFNNEADTPDNFQSRRPNTSFCFLDIRSPGLGDTAMYLCATSPKTGGSGYTFGSGTRLTVV.

In its sample, this clone is medium-sized. The chain recombines TRBV4-1 with TRBJ1-2, with TRBD1 as a possible D gene (5 bases). V dropped 0 bases and J dropped 5 bases, with 13 bases sitting between them. CDR1 and CDR2 (germline): MGHRA, YSYEKL. The CDR3 extends over 15 amino acids. CDR3 DNA: TGCGCCAGCAGCCAAGATGCGCAGGGTCGATATGGCTACACCTTC. Translating it yields CASSQDAQGRYGYTF.

The rearrangement links TRBV4-1 to TRBJ2-1; 7 nucleotides agree with TRBD1. J was trimmed by 9 bases and V by 0 bases; bases with no gene match: 2. This CDR3 region has 13 residues. Germline V gene sequence: CDR1 MGHRA, CDR2 YSYEKL. CDR3 loop: CASSQEQGLEQFF. For the CDR3, the DNA is TGCGCCAGCAGCCAAGAACAGGGGCTTGAGCAGTTCTTC.

V is TRBV4-1 and J is TRBJ2-3; 12 nucleotides agree with TRBD1. Germline lookup yields CDR1 MGHRA and CDR2 YSYEKL. CDR3 size: 17 residues. The V and J ends lost 2 bases and 5 bases, in that order; junction bases with no gene match: 8. The CDR3 DNA is TGCGCCAGCAGCCAACCTACGGGACAGGGGGCTGTAGATACGCAGTATTTT. Encoded protein: CASSQPTGQGAVDTQYF.

A word on this clone: Other DNA sequences in this sample translate to the same CDR3. The rearrangement links TRBV5-1 to TRBJ1-6; maybe TRBD1 (5 bases). This CDR3 contains 15 residues. Looked up from germline, CDR1 is SGHRS and CDR2 is YFSETQ. The ends were cut back, 1 base at V and 2 bases at J, with 7 bases in the middle. The CDR3 is CASSLQGAYNSPLHF. DNA for the CDR3: TGCGCCAGCAGCTTGCAGGGCGCCTATAATTCACCCCTCCACTTT.

The chain joins TRBV4-3 to TRBJ2-2; 7 bases match TRBD1. Germline CDR1 reads LGHNA; CDR2 reads YSLEER. V was pared by 3 bases and J by 4 bases, with 8 bases of the junction left unmatched. There are 16 residues in the CDR3. This CDR3 reads CASSQGRGLGTGELFF. CDR3 coding DNA: TGCGCCAGCAGCCAGGGAAGGGGGCTGGGCACCGGGGAGCTGTTTTTT.

The V call is TRBV7-3, the J call TRBJ2-1, with D uncertain. The CDR3 extends over 14 amino acids. Germline CDR1 and CDR2: SGHTA and FQGTGA. Trimming removed 4 bases at V and 1 base at J, with 8 bases between. The CDR3 DNA reads TGTGCCAGCAGCTCCTCCCGGTCCTACAATGAGCAGTTCTTC. Translating gives CASSSSRSYNEQFF.

The gene calls are TRBV5-6 and TRBJ2-2, with D maybe TRBD2 (6 bases). CDR1 is SGHDT, CDR2 YYEEEE, per germline. Trimming pared 0 bases from V and 1 base from J, leaving 19 bases between. The CDR3 spans 19 residues. As DNA, the CDR3 is TGTGCCAGCAGCTTGGCGTCGGCGGGACCCTCCTTGAACACCGGGGAGCTGTTTTTT. Encoded protein: CASSLASAGPSLNTGELFF.

The V gene is TRBV27, the J gene TRBJ2-7; 7 bases map to TRBD2. Germline loops: CDR1 MNHEY, CDR2 SMNVEV (reference sequence). The ends lost 2 bases at V and 2 bases at J; junction bases unmatched: 15. The CDR3 length is 18 residues. DNA of the CDR3: TGTGCCAGCAGTTTAAAGTCTAGCGGACAACATATGACCTACGAGCAGTACTTC. Residues: CASSLKSSGQHMTYEQYF.

For the CDR3, the DNA is TGTGCCAGCAGCCCCGGACAGTATAATTCACCCCTCCACTTT. It translates to CASSPGQYNSPLHF. The V call is TRBV5-6, the J call TRBJ1-6; D is perhaps TRBD1 (6 bases). Germline CDR1 reads SGHDT; CDR2 reads YYEEEE. Trimming took off 4 bases at V and 4 bases at J, with 9 bases between the two ends. The CDR3 consists of 14 residues.

There are a few counts of this clone. The DNA for the CDR3 is TGTGCCATCACACAGGGAGTCGACTACGAGCAGTACTTC. Translation gives CAITQGVDYEQYF. V gene TRBV10-3 combines with J gene TRBJ2-7, with D possibly TRBD1 on 6 matching bases. The V gene's germline CDR1 is ENHRY and CDR2 SYGVKD. The CDR3 length is 13 residues. Trimming removed 7 bases from V and 3 bases from J, with 13 bases in between.

The chain is built from TRBV10-2 and TRBJ2-1; 7 bases agree with TRBD2. CDR3 size: 11 residues. The V gene's germline CDR1 is WSHSY and CDR2 SAAADI. Losses at the gene ends were 8 bases for V and 7 bases for J; bases not matched to a gene: 2. Written as DNA, the CDR3 is TGCGCCAGCTATAGCGGGAATGAGCAGTTCTTC. Protein: CASYSGNEQFF.

This chain uses TRBV19 with TRBJ2-5; TRBD2 is a possible D gene (5 bases). The CDR3 totals 15 residues. Per the germline V gene, CDR1 is LNHDA and CDR2 is SQIVND (reference sequence). Deletions cut 1 base from V and 4 bases from J, with 13 bases between. The CDR3 DNA reads TGTGCCAGTAGTATAGCGTACGGGGTCGGAGAGACCCAGTACTTC. Protein product: CASSIAYGVGETQYF.

The chain recombines TRBV29-1 with TRBJ2-7; D is possibly TRBD1 (6 bases). The CDR3 spans 13 residues. Trimming removed 4 bases from V and 3 bases from J, with 13 bases in between. Germline CDR1 is SQVTM and CDR2 is ANQGSEA. CDR3 in DNA: TGCAGCGTTGGGGTCCAGGGGCTCTACGAGCAGTACTTC. It translates to CSVGVQGLYEQYF.

The V and J genes are TRBV7-6 and TRBJ1-3, with TRBD1 matching over 8 bases. The CDR3 covers 19 residues. Germline V gene sequence: CDR1 SGHVS, CDR2 FNYEAQ. V lost 1 base and J lost 2; bases outside the gene matches: 13. The CDR3 DNA sequence: TGTGCCAGCAGCTTAGTGTGGGGGAGCGAGACAGGGGCTGGAAACACCATATATTTT. Translating it yields CASSLVWGSETGAGNTIYF.

The rearrangement uses TRBV28 and TRBJ1-4; 9 bases are shared with TRBD1. The germline CDR1 and CDR2 sequences are MDHEN and SYDVKM. J gave up 8 bases and V 5 bases, and 6 bases lay outside the gene matches. This CDR3 has 14 amino acids. The CDR3 DNA is TGTGCCAGCAGTGCACAGGGGGCGTTGGAAAAACTGTTTTTT. This codes for CASSAQGALEKLFF.

The genes are TRBV4-3 and TRBJ2-6, with D possibly being TRBD1 (6 bases). Germline CDR1 reads LGHNA; CDR2 reads YSLEER. V was clipped by 3 bases and J by 0 bases, with 18 bases between them. This CDR3 is 19 amino acids long. The CDR3 sequence is CASSHEQGTKHSGANVLTF. The CDR3, as DNA: TGCGCCAGCAGCCACGAACAGGGTACTAAACACTCTGGGGCCAACGTCCTGACTTTC.

This rearrangement joins TRBV7-8 to TRBJ2-2; D gene unclear. V lost 5 bases, J lost 6 bases, and 7 bases lay in between. This CDR3 is 12 amino acids long. Germline lookup yields CDR1 SGHVS and CDR2 FQNEAQ. CDR3 in amino acids: CASSIRSGELFF. The CDR3 nucleotides read TGTGCCAGCAGCATACGGTCCGGGGAGCTGTTTTTT.